Each of the 3 T cell receptor beta chains below was sequenced from the same sample in a study of cytomegalovirus exposure and HLA in healthy donors. Using immunoSEQ multiplex PCR, the repertoire was profiled, and TCRdb retains in-frame clones only, with some absent. Among 130,000 to 150,000 clones listed, around 90% were seen once. The sample consisted of PBMCs. These receptor sequences come from a woman aged 18-30 years in good health and CMV-seropositive.

The chain joins TRBV28 to TRBJ1-2, with D unclear. Trimming took off 6 bases at V and 2 bases at J, with 4 bases between the two ends. In germline, CDR1 is MDHEN, CDR2 SYDVKM. This CDR3 is built from 11 residues. As DNA, the CDR3 is TGTGCCAGCAGAGCAAACTATGGCTACACCTTC. Translated, it gives CASRANYGYTF.

CDR3 loop: CASSPGHSPGNEQFF. The CDR3 DNA follows: TGTGCCAGCAGTCCGGGACATTCACCCGGAAATGAGCAGTTCTTC. The rearrangement joins TRBV6-5 to TRBJ2-1, with D possibly TRBD1 on 6 matching bases. V lost 5 bases and J lost 7, with 18 bases in between. Per germline, CDR1 MNHEY and CDR2 SVGAGI. The length of the CDR3 is 15 residues.

This clone occurred once. This sequence joins TRBV4-2 and TRBJ2-1; TRBD2 matches 8 bases. The CDR3 contains 17 residues. The V and J ends lost 2 bases and 0 bases, in that order; junction bases with no gene match: 6. Germline-derived CDR1 and CDR2 are LGHNA and YNFKEQ. CDR3: CASSQRLAGISYNEQFF. In nucleotides, the CDR3 is TGTGCCAGCAGCCAACGTCTAGCGGGTATCTCCTACAATGAGCAGTTCTTC.